This T cell receptor (beta chain) is from a study of control samples from healthy donors and cancer patients. The table came from immunoSEQ multiplex PCR; TCRdb's copy has only in-frame clones and leaves some out. The table includes tens of thousands of clones, more than 75% detected once. The CDR3 covers 15 residues. The ends were cut back, 1 base at V and 4 bases at J, with 12 bases in the middle. CDR1 SGDLS and CDR2 YYNGEE come from the germline V gene. This sequence was found in a woman in her fifties or sixties with lung cancer. The material sequenced was PBMCs. The rearrangement links TRBV9 to TRBJ2-1; tentatively, D is TRBD2 (7 bases). In DNA form, the CDR3 reads TGTGCCAGCAGCGTAAGAGGGGGGGCATACAATGAGCAGTTCTTC. Encoded protein: CASSVRGGAYNEQFF.